The next 15 T cell receptor beta chains were all read from a single sample in a study of monozygotic twins with cystic fibrosis. Profiling relied on immunoSEQ multiplex PCR, and the TCRdb table lists in-frame clones only, not all of them. Of 25,000 to 30,000 clones in the sample, roughly 80% were seen once. Specimen: blood. These receptor sequences come from a girl between 2 and 10 years old with cystic fibrosis.

The V and J genes are TRBV30 and TRBJ1-1; TRBD1 might be the D (6 bases). This CDR3 has 15 residues. Trimming shortened V by 0 bases and J by 4 bases, and 15 bases separated the two germline ends. CDR1 and CDR2 from the germline V gene are GTSNPN and SVGIG (reference sequence). The CDR3 DNA reads as TGTGCCTGGAGTGTAGAGGGCAGGGGAACCACTGAAGCTTTCTTT. Protein: CAWSVEGRGTTEAFF.

The chain combines TRBV6-5 with TRBJ1-6, with D possibly matching TRBD1 (5 bases). V lost 6 bases and J lost 5, with 14 bases in between. CDR1 MNHEY and CDR2 SVGAGI come from the germline V gene. This CDR3 has 15 residues. CDR3 DNA sequence: TGTGCCAGCAGCAGGGCAGGACACGATAATTCACCCCTCCACTTT. Protein: CASSRAGHDNSPLHF.

This clone was counted a few times. The J gene is TRBJ2-5, the V gene TRBV9, with D perhaps TRBD1 (6 bases). This CDR3 spans 15 amino acids. Trimming took off 4 bases at V and 5 bases at J, with 18 bases between the two ends. Looked up from germline, CDR1 is SGDLS and CDR2 is YYNGEE. This CDR3 reads CASSFGQRLEETQYF. For the CDR3, the DNA is TGTGCCAGCAGCTTTGGACAGAGGTTGGAGGAGACCCAGTACTTC. Supplemented by reference TRBV9 and TRBJ2-5, the full variable domain reads DSGVTQTPKHLITATGQRVTLRCSPRSGDLSVYWYQQSLDQGLQFLIQYYNGEERAKGNILERFSAQQFPDLHSELNLSSLELGDSALYFCASSFGQRLEETQYFGPGTRLLVL.

The chain uses TRBV10-1 and TRBJ2-1; TRBD1 matches 9 bases. The CDR3 spans 16 residues. The ends lost 6 bases at V and 10 bases at J; junction bases unmatched: 16. Germline loops: CDR1 WNHNN, CDR2 SYGVQD (reference sequence). CDR3: CASSPDWTGARSEQFF. The CDR3 DNA sequence: TGCGCCAGCAGCCCCGATTGGACAGGGGCCAGGTCGGAGCAGTTCTTC.

The V gene is TRBV13, the J gene TRBJ1-6; D remains unclear. V gave up 3 bases and J gave up 10 bases, with 13 bases separating them. The CDR3 has 14 residues. Looked up from germline, CDR1 is PRHDT and CDR2 is FYEKMQ (reference sequence). CDR3 nucleotide sequence: TGTGCCAGCAGCTTGGAGGGTTGGCGATCACCCCTCCACTTT. It encodes CASSLEGWRSPLHF.

This chain joins TRBV6-1 and TRBJ2-7; 9 bases are shared with TRBD2. CDR3 length: 15 residues. V was pared by 3 bases and J by 3 bases, with 6 bases of the junction left unmatched. Germline V gene lookup returns CDR1 MNHNS and CDR2 SASEGT. CDR3 residues: CASSEAGTSIYEQYF. Here the CDR3 DNA reads TGTGCCAGCAGTGAGGCAGGGACTAGCATCTACGAGCAGTACTTC.

The chain combines TRBV7-9 with TRBJ2-7; D is ambiguous. The CDR3 contains 17 residues. CDR1 is SEHNR, CDR2 FQNEAQ, per germline (reference sequence). With 5 bases removed from V and 1 base from J, the gap between germline ends came to 21 bases. Here the CDR3 DNA reads TGTGCCAGCAGCCCGATCTTTTCTAAGGAACTTTCCTACGAGCAGTACTTC. It is translated as CASSPIFSKELSYEQYF.

The V gene is TRBV5-6, the J gene TRBJ1-1; D uncertain. Germline V gives CDR1 SGHDT, CDR2 YYEEEE. V was clipped by 1 base and J by 10 bases, with 17 bases between them. This CDR3 has 14 amino acids. Written as DNA, the CDR3 is TGTGCCAGCAGCTTGTTCGTGGCTTTTCATCCAGCTTTCTTT. It translates to CASSLFVAFHPAFF.

This clone occurred once. This chain connects TRBV30 to TRBJ2-6; D might be TRBD2 (6 bases). The CDR3 runs 16 residues. V was clipped by 2 bases and J by 3 bases, with 14 bases between them. The germline gives CDR1 GTSNPN, CDR2 SVGIG (reference sequence). CDR3 nucleotide sequence: TGTGCCTGGAGTTCTGGGCTAGCGAGTGGGGCCAACGTCCTGACTTTC. As protein: CAWSSGLASGANVLTF. The variable domain in full, with the rest retrieved from reference TRBV30 and TRBJ2-6, is SQTIHQWPATLVQPVGSPLSLECTVEGTSNPNLYWYRQAAGRGLQLLFYSVGIGQISSEVPQNLSASRPQDRQFILSSKKLLLSDSGFYLCAWSSGLASGANVLTFGAGSRLTVL.

This chain links TRBV7-9 with TRBJ1-1, with D perhaps TRBD1 (5 bases). The length of the CDR3 is 14 residues. The V end lost 3 bases, the J end lost 3 bases, and 11 bases lay between the germline ends. Germline values: CDR1 SEHNR, CDR2 FQNEAQ (reference sequence). This CDR3 reads CASSFWGGDTEAFF. The CDR3, as DNA: TGTGCCAGCAGCTTCTGGGGGGGAGACACTGAAGCTTTCTTT.

The chain couples TRBV28 to TRBJ2-2, with 9 bases matching TRBD1. The CDR3 extends over 14 amino acids. J was trimmed by 6 bases and V by 3 bases; bases with no gene match: 2. CDR1 is MDHEN, CDR2 SYDVKM, per germline. This chain's CDR3 is CASSFGTGSGELFF. The CDR3 DNA reads as TGTGCCAGCAGTTTTGGGACAGGGTCCGGGGAGCTGTTTTTT.

J is TRBJ2-7 and V is TRBV6-1, with TRBD1 as a possible D gene (5 bases). The CDR3 contains 15 residues. V was shortened by 7 bases and J by 3 bases, with 19 bases between the two germline ends. Germline values: CDR1 MNHNS, CDR2 SASEGT. CDR3 sequence (DNA): TGTGCCAGCACAGACCAGGGTAGAAGCTACTACGAGCAGTACTTC. Residues: CASTDQGRSYYEQYF.

Only one count was recorded for this clone. The V gene is TRBV19, the J gene TRBJ1-1; 11 bases are a match to TRBD1. This CDR3 region has 15 residues. The J segment lost 5 bases and the V segment lost 3 bases, leaving 5 bases of the junction unmatched. The germline V gene has CDR1 LNHDA and CDR2 SQIVND (reference sequence). DNA of the CDR3: TGTGCCAGTAGTATCCCGGGACAGGGGGTGACTGAAGCTTTCTTT. Protein: CASSIPGQGVTEAFF.

The rearrangement joins TRBV5-6 to TRBJ1-4, with 7 positions matching TRBD1. The germline gives CDR1 SGHDT, CDR2 YYEEEE. The CDR3 contains 18 residues. V lost 0 bases to trimming and J lost 8 bases; unmatched junction nucleotides: 16. In DNA, the CDR3 is TGTGCCAGCAGCTTGGCCGCCGGGACAGTGGGAGATAGGGAAAAACTGTTTTTT. As protein: CASSLAAGTVGDREKLFF.

The chain links TRBV6-1 to TRBJ1-1, with D unclear. CDR3 length equals 14 residues. Trimming pared 2 bases from V and 1 base from J, leaving 8 bases between. Germline loops: CDR1 MNHNS, CDR2 SASEGT. The CDR3: CASSELYTNTEAFF. CDR3 coding DNA: TGTGCCAGCAGTGAACTATACACGAACACTGAAGCTTTCTTT.